One sample yielded the 32 T cell receptor beta chains listed below, sequenced in a study of blood T cells in healthy people across ages. Through a sample-barcoded 5' primer and a J-beta primer mix, a second PCR was run for roughly 7 to 12 cycles. TCRdb used MiXCR to reprocess the 5' RACE reads, holding one entry per CDR3 protein. The sample shows about 930,000 distinct CDR3 sequences, almost 30% of them seen only once. These data are also associated with another study on T cells of mothers and their children.

The sequencing input was blood. The receptors were gathered from a woman aged 40 to 49 in good health.

The J gene is TRBJ1-2, the V gene TRBV16; D unresolved. Germline-derived CDR1 and CDR2 are KGHSY and FQNENV. The length of the CDR3 is 15 residues. The V gene lost 4 bases and the J gene lost 8 bases, with 20 bases spanning the gap. The CDR3: CASSPRPTPPRGYTF. The CDR3 bases are TGTGCCAGCAGCCCGCGACCTACACCTCCGCGGGGCTACACCTTC.

The chain combines TRBV4-2 with TRBJ2-4; TRBD1 or TRBD2 may be the D gene (5 bases each). In germline, CDR1 is LGHNA, CDR2 YNFKEQ. This CDR3 contains 17 residues. V was cut by 0 bases and J by 1 base, with 13 bases left in between. CDR3 nucleotide sequence: TGTGCCAGCAGCCAAGAAAGCGAGGGGATGGCCAAAAACATTCAGTACTTC. Residues: CASSQESEGMAKNIQYF.

This clonotype was counted between two and nine times. The chain combines TRBV9 with TRBJ1-2; 7 bases align to TRBD1. This CDR3 contains 17 residues. Trimming cost V 3 bases and J 2 bases; bases outside gene matches: 13. Germline CDR1 and CDR2: SGDLS and YYNGEE. The CDR3 DNA reads TGTGCCAGCAGCGAAAGTTATAGCCGGGACAGCAACTATGGCTACACCTTC. Translated, it gives CASSESYSRDSNYGYTF.

This clonotype was seen only a few times. This chain joins TRBV28 and TRBJ2-4, with D perhaps TRBD1 (6 bases). The end of the DNA fits TRBJ2-7 better, so the J call may be wrong. Per germline, CDR1 MDHEN and CDR2 SYDVKM. This CDR3 is 13 amino acids long. In DNA, the CDR3 is TGTGCCAGCACCTCCGGGACACGCTACGAGCAGTACTTC. Translating it yields CASTSGTRYEQYF.

The chain couples TRBV29-1 to TRBJ2-5; 7 bases agree with TRBD2. The better agreement between TRBJ2-7 and the DNA end casts doubt on the J call. The germline CDR1 and CDR2 sequences are SQVTM and ANQGSEA. The CDR3 loop spans 12 amino acids. The CDR3: CSAGGGPHEQYF. The CDR3 DNA follows: TGCAGCGCTGGGGGGGGTCCCCACGAGCAGTACTTC.

This clonotype was seen a handful of times. The chain is built from TRBV15 and TRBJ2-2; 7 bases match TRBD1. With 2 bases clipped from V and 1 base from J, the junction kept 7 bases outside the gene matches. CDR1 and CDR2 (germline): LNHNV, YYDKDF (reference sequence). There are 17 residues in the CDR3. The CDR3 reads CATSRSRGRVNTGELFF. CDR3 coding DNA: TGTGCCACCAGCAGATCAAGGGGGCGCGTGAACACCGGGGAGCTGTTTTTT.

Worth noting for this clonotype: A much larger clone sits a single nucleotide away, making a read error possible. The genes are TRBV11-3 and TRBJ1-1, with TRBD1 as a possible D gene (5 bases). The CDR3 has 14 amino acids. V lost 8 bases and J lost 3, with 16 bases in between. CDR1 and CDR2 (germline): SGHNT, YENEEA. The CDR3 sequence: CASPKGRVDTEAFF. The CDR3 nucleotides read TGTGCCAGCCCCAAGGGGCGAGTGGACACTGAAGCTTTCTTT.

In DNA, the CDR3 is TGTGCCAGCAGTCCCCTTAGCGGGCGACCTGGCGAGCAGTACTTC. This sequence encodes CASSPLSGRPGEQYF. The V and J genes are TRBV12-3 or TRBV12-4 and TRBJ2-7, with 7 bases that match TRBD2. This CDR3 comprises 15 residues. The V gene end was trimmed by 5 bases and the J gene end by 6 bases; junction bases not matched to a gene: 13.

J is TRBJ1-1 and V is TRBV29-1; tentative D call: TRBD1 (5 bases). V was shortened by 3 bases and J by 8 bases, with 13 bases between the two germline ends. This CDR3 region has 12 residues. Germline CDR1 and CDR2: SQVTM and ANQGSEA. The CDR3 sequence: CSVENPGGEAFF. Written as DNA, the CDR3 is TGCAGCGTTGAGAATCCGGGGGGGGAAGCTTTCTTT.

This clonotype was found many times. The genes are TRBV7-9 and TRBJ1-2, with 9 bases identical to TRBD1. This CDR3 spans 19 amino acids. CDR1 and CDR2 from the germline V gene are SEHNR and FQNEAQ (reference sequence). V trimming: 7 bases; J trimming: 2 bases; junction bases outside the gene matches: 20. Here the CDR3 DNA reads TGTGCCAGCAACAGAGATGTGGGACAGGGTGCTCGGCGAAACTATGGCTACACCTTC. This translates into CASNRDVGQGARRNYGYTF.

This clonotype was counted ten times or more. The rearrangement joins TRBV29-1 to TRBJ2-7, with 10 bases identical to TRBD1. J gave up 5 bases and V 7 bases, and 8 bases lay outside the gene matches. Germline CDR1 is SQVTM and CDR2 is ANQGSEA. The CDR3 totals 13 residues. The CDR3 coding sequence is TGCAGCGGCCGTGGGACAGGGGTAGACGAGCAGTACTTC. It codes for CSGRGTGVDEQYF.

This chain connects TRBV29-1 to TRBJ2-3, with TRBD2 matching 8 bases. V trimming: 0 bases; J trimming: 4 bases; junction bases outside the gene matches: 6. Germline CDR1 reads SQVTM; CDR2 reads ANQGSEA. The CDR3 sequence is 15 residues long. Here the CDR3 reads CSVEEPREAPDTQYF. The CDR3 coding sequence is TGCAGCGTTGAAGAACCGCGGGAGGCCCCAGATACGCAGTATTTT.

This clonotype was counted ten times or more. The rearrangement links TRBV20-1 to TRBJ2-3; TRBD1 agrees at 7 bases. The germline V gene has CDR1 DFQATT and CDR2 SNEGSKA (reference sequence). The CDR3 totals 11 residues. Written as DNA, the CDR3 is TGCAGGGGCGGGCAGGGGGTTACGCAGTATTTT. It specifies CRGGQGVTQYF.

J is TRBJ2-1 and V is TRBV4-2, with 11 nucleotides matching TRBD1. This CDR3 contains 15 residues. The J segment lost 9 bases and the V segment lost 5 bases, leaving 9 bases of the junction unmatched. CDR1 and CDR2 from the germline V gene are LGHNA and YNFKEQ. The CDR3 sequence: CASSINRDRGVEQFF. The CDR3 bases are TGTGCCAGCAGCATAAACCGGGACAGGGGGGTTGAGCAGTTCTTC.

In its sample, this clonotype was seen a few times. V and J are TRBV29-1 and TRBJ1-2; 7 nucleotides line up with TRBD1. The CDR3 totals 12 residues. The trim removed 7 bases at V and 4 bases at J, leaving 6 bases unmatched. From germline, CDR1 is SQVTM and CDR2 ANQGSEA. The CDR3 region is CSGSGTAYGYTF. CDR3 DNA: TGCAGCGGCTCCGGGACAGCCTATGGCTACACCTTC. Together with reference TRBV29-1 and TRBJ1-2, the CDR3 gives the full variable domain: SAVISQKPSRDICQRGTSLTIQCQVDSQVTMMFWYRQQPGQSLTLIATANQGSEATYESGFVIDKFPISRPNLTFSTLTVSNMSPEDSSIYLCSGSGTAYGYTFGSGTRLTVV.

This chain connects TRBV27 to TRBJ1-4; TRBD1 matches 9 bases. CDR1 MNHEY and CDR2 SMNVEV come from the germline V gene (reference sequence). CDR3 length: 15 residues. After removal of 10 bases from V and 4 bases from J, the junction contained 10 bases not matched to a gene. The CDR3 DNA reads as TGTGCCAACAGCTCACAGGGGGCAATTAATGAAAAACTGTTTTTT. It yields the protein CANSSQGAINEKLFF. The full variable domain, completed using reference TRBV27 and TRBJ1-4, is EAQVTQNPRYLITVTGKKLTVTCSQNMNHEYMSWYRQDPGLGLRQIYYSMNVEVTDKGDVPEGYKVSRKEKRNFPLILESPSPNQTSLYFCANSSQGAINEKLFFGSGTQLSVL.

With regard to this clonotype: A junction boundary mismatches the germline segment, possibly from a read error. V gene TRBV12-3 or TRBV12-4 combines with J gene TRBJ2-3; 10 nucleotides align to TRBD1. The CDR3 runs to 14 residues. Written as DNA, the CDR3 is TGTGCCAGCCTTTTGACAGGGGGCGGAGATGCGCAGTATTTT. Its protein product is CASLLTGGGDAQYF.

This clonotype was detected only a few times. The chain is built from TRBV4-1 and TRBJ2-7, with D maybe TRBD1 (6 bases). Germline assignment: CDR1 MGHRA and CDR2 YSYEKL. The V gene lost 4 bases and the J gene lost 5 bases, with 21 bases spanning the gap. This CDR3 region has 16 residues. The CDR3 DNA follows: TGCGCCAGCAGCCTATCACACGGGCAGGGGAAGGACGAGCAGTACTTC. It translates to CASSLSHGQGKDEQYF.

This clonotype was seen a few times. V gene TRBV10-3 combines with J gene TRBJ1-2; no definite D call. Trimming cost V 2 bases and J 5 bases, with 15 bases left between them. The CDR3 is 15 amino acids. Germline CDR1 reads ENHRY; CDR2 reads SYGVKD. Written as DNA, the CDR3 is TGTGCCATCAGTGAGAATTTAGGCCGCCCTTATGGCTACACCTTC. Residues: CAISENLGRPYGYTF.

The chain is built from TRBV9 and TRBJ1-2; 9 nucleotides line up with TRBD1. The V and J ends lost 0 bases and 4 bases, in that order; junction bases with no gene match: 7. CDR1 and CDR2 from the germline V gene are SGDLS and YYNGEE. The CDR3 is made up of 16 amino acids. CDR3 sequence: CASSVGTGVGFYGYTF. In DNA, the CDR3 is TGTGCCAGCAGCGTAGGGACAGGGGTTGGTTTCTATGGCTACACCTTC.

As DNA, the CDR3 is TGTGCCAGCAGCTCCTCACAGGGAGGGTTAGATTCACCCCTCCACTTT. It yields the protein CASSSSQGGLDSPLHF. V is TRBV11-2 and J is TRBJ1-6, with TRBD1 as a possible D gene (6 bases). CDR3 length equals 16 residues. Trimming pared 4 bases from V and 8 bases from J, leaving 18 bases between. Germline CDR1 reads SGHAT; CDR2 reads FQNNGV.

This sequence joins TRBV2 and TRBJ1-2; 8 bases agree with TRBD1. The CDR3 is 14 residues long. Looked up from germline, CDR1 is SNHLY and CDR2 is FYNNEI. J lost 4 bases, V lost 5 bases, and 6 bases had no gene match. This CDR3 is CASSPDRDIYGYTF. For the CDR3, the DNA is TGTGCCAGCAGTCCGGACAGGGATATCTATGGCTACACCTTC.

This clonotype was found many times. This chain links TRBV9 with TRBJ2-3, with a weak D call TRBD1 (5 bases). The CDR3 spans 12 residues. V was clipped by 4 bases and J by 9 bases, with 12 bases between them. Germline V gives CDR1 SGDLS, CDR2 YYNGEE. CDR3 loop: CASSSDSSTQYF. The CDR3 bases are TGTGCCAGCAGCTCTGACAGTTCAACGCAGTATTTT. The variable domain in full, with the rest retrieved from reference TRBV9 and TRBJ2-3, is DSGVTQTPKHLITATGQRVTLRCSPRSGDLSVYWYQQSLDQGLQFLIQYYNGEERAKGNILERFSAQQFPDLHSELNLSSLELGDSALYFCASSSDSSTQYFGPGTRLTVL.

This clonotype was seen more than once but under ten times. J is TRBJ2-2 and V is TRBV9, with D perhaps being TRBD1 or TRBD2 (5 bases each). V was cut by 0 bases and J by 6 bases, with 9 bases left in between. The V gene's germline CDR1 is SGDLS and CDR2 YYNGEE. There are 14 residues in the CDR3. The CDR3 reads CASSVGGSSGELFF. The CDR3 DNA is TGTGCCAGCAGCGTAGGGGGGTCGTCCGGGGAGCTGTTTTTT.

With respect to this clonotype: A junction end diverges from the germline sequence, so it may reflect a read error. The chain is built from TRBV20-1 and TRBJ1-6, with 7 bases aligning to TRBD1. This CDR3 contains 14 residues. Germline CDR1 reads DFQATT; CDR2 reads SNEGSKA (reference sequence). The CDR3 here is CSARGRGRDSPLHF. CDR3 DNA: TGCAGTGCTAGGGGAAGGGGGCGCGATTCGCCCCTCCACTTT.

The chain has TRBV20-1 and TRBJ1-6; TRBD1 matches at 8 bases. Trimming cost V 0 bases and J 9 bases; bases outside gene matches: 4. Germline CDR1 is DFQATT and CDR2 is SNEGSKA (reference sequence). The CDR3 sequence is 14 residues long. In nucleotides, the CDR3 is TGCAGTGCTAGAGATGGACAGGGAGGTTCACCCCTCCACTTT. Protein product: CSARDGQGGSPLHF.

Ten or more counts support this clonotype. The CDR3 sequence is CASSLKQGGEKLFF. The CDR3 DNA reads as TGTGCCAGCAGTTTGAAACAGGGAGGTGAAAAACTGTTTTTT. The chain recombines TRBV12-3 or TRBV12-4 with TRBJ1-4, with a tentative D call TRBD1 (6 bases). The CDR3 is made up of 14 amino acids. Trimming stripped 3 bases from V and 7 bases from J, with 12 bases between.

This clonotype was counted many times. This chain uses TRBV7-2 with TRBJ2-1; TRBD1 is a possible D gene (6 bases). The CDR3 is 15 amino acids. The germline CDR1 and CDR2 sequences are SGHTA and FQGNSA. V lost 3 bases and J 9 bases, leaving 18 bases between the germline ends. The CDR3 nucleotides read TGTGCCAGCAGCTTTATCGGGGAAGTAGGGGGTGAGCAGTTCTTC. Protein: CASSFIGEVGGEQFF. The full variable domain, completed using reference TRBV7-2 and TRBJ2-1, is GAGVSQSPSNKVTEKGKDVELRCDPISGHTALYWYRQSLGQGLEFLIYFQGNSAPDKSGLPSDRFSAERTGGSVSTLTIQRTQQEDSAVYLCASSFIGEVGGEQFFGPGTRLTVL.

This clonotype was seen at least ten times. The chain employs TRBV5-5 and TRBJ2-7; the D gene could be TRBD1 or TRBD2 (5 bases each). This CDR3 is 15 amino acids long. Trimming stripped 3 bases from V and 6 bases from J, with 19 bases between. Germline V gives CDR1 SGHKS, CDR2 YYEKEE (reference sequence). The CDR3 loop reads CASSYSGTDSREQYF. The CDR3 nucleotides are TGTGCCAGCAGCTATTCCGGGACGGATAGTCGCGAGCAGTACTTC.

This clonotype was counted between two and nine times. The junction and the germline gene differ at one end; a read error may be behind it. The chain has TRBV5-1 and TRBJ1-6; 7 positions agree with TRBD1. This CDR3 is built from 17 residues. Germline CDR1 is SGHRS and CDR2 is YFSETQ. CDR3 region: CASSPGQASSYNSPPHF. In DNA form, the CDR3 reads TGCGCCAGCAGCCCCGGACAGGCGAGCTCCTATAATTCACCCCCCCACTTT.

The chain joins TRBV20-1 to TRBJ1-1; D remains unclear. Per germline, CDR1 DFQATT and CDR2 SNEGSKA (reference sequence). This CDR3 contains 13 residues. Between the trimmed V and J ends, which lost 6 bases and 0 bases, there was a span of 11 bases. CDR3: CSAPRFMNTEAFF. CDR3 DNA sequence: TGCAGTGCGCCAAGGTTCATGAACACTGAAGCTTTCTTT.

Notes on this clonotype: The junction does not match germline at one end; this may be a read error. The V gene is TRBV20-1, the J gene TRBJ2-7; D is possibly TRBD2 (7 bases). Looked up from germline, CDR1 is DFQATT and CDR2 is SNEGSKA (reference sequence). The CDR3 consists of 15 residues. CDR3 in amino acids: CSASLGGGGSCEQYF. The CDR3, as DNA: TGCAGTGCTAGTTTGGGGGGCGGGGGCTCCTGCGAGCAGTACTTC.